This T cell receptor (beta chain) was found in a study of blood T cell repertoires in COVID-19. This clone was counted between two and nine times. The CDR3 is made up of 12 amino acids. Germline assignment: CDR1 MDHEN and CDR2 SYDVKM. V shed 6 bases, J shed 6 bases, and the junction held 4 bases outside the gene matches. Assay: immunoSEQ multiplex PCR; the TCRdb copy retains only in-frame clones and omits some. Among tens of thousands of clones listed, approximately 92% were seen once. The sample comprised peripheral blood. The TCR originated in a man aged 80 or over with acute or convalescent COVID-19. The rearrangement joins TRBV28 to TRBJ1-1; 7 positions agree with TRBD1. This CDR3 reads CASRPGQAEAFF. In nucleotides, the CDR3 is TGTGCCAGCAGACCTGGACAGGCTGAAGCTTTCTTT.